Each of the 27 T cell receptor beta chains below was sequenced from the same sample in a study of T cells in Graves' hyperthyroidism and ophthalmopathy. Researchers amplified the TCR beta CDR3 regions from RNA transcripts. The primer set for the first-round RT-PCR of the TCR CDR3 was HTBI. MiXCR was run by TCRdb on the multiplex PCR reads, yielding one entry per CDR3 protein. This sample yields approximately 300,000 distinct CDR3 sequences, of which approximately 17% are seen a single time; around a third belongs to the top ten. Sequencing input: blood. The receptors here all came from a man aged 25 to 40 with Graves' hyperthyroidism.

This clonotype has at least ten counts. The CDR3 sequence: CASSLDSPSGGAYEQYF. CDR3 sequence (DNA): TGTGCCAGCAGCTTGGACAGTCCTAGTGGGGGAGCCTACGAGCAGTACTTC. The chain couples TRBV11-2 to TRBJ2-7, with D maybe TRBD1 (6 bases). CDR1 SGHAT and CDR2 FQNNGV come from the germline V gene. The CDR3 is 17 residues long. V lost 3 bases to trimming and J lost 2 bases, with 20 bases between them. The full variable domain, completed using reference TRBV11-2 and TRBJ2-7, is EAGVAQSPRYKIIEKRQSVAFWCNPISGHATLYWYQQILGQGPKLLIQFQNNGVVDDSQLPKDRFSAERLKGVDSTLKIQPAKLEDSAVYLCASSLDSPSGGAYEQYFGPGTRLTVT.

This clonotype was seen ten or more times. The chain combines TRBV12-3 or TRBV12-4 with TRBJ2-1; 11 nucleotides line up with TRBD2. J gave up 8 bases and V 6 bases, and 15 bases lay outside the gene matches. This CDR3 has 17 residues. CDR3 DNA sequence: TGTGCCAGCAGCCCCAGACTAGCGGGAACTTTAGGGGATGAGCAGTTCTTC. Translation: CASSPRLAGTLGDEQFF.

This clonotype occurred many times. The gene calls are TRBV12-3 or TRBV12-4 and TRBJ2-7; 10 positions agree with TRBD1. The CDR3 has 14 residues. V gave up 5 bases and J gave up 1 base; unmatched junction bases: 2. This CDR3 is CASSEDRGSYEQYF. The CDR3 region has the DNA TGTGCCAGCAGTGAGGACAGGGGGTCCTACGAGCAGTACTTC.

This clonotype was seen at least ten times. The chain is built from TRBV5-8 and TRBJ2-5; D is possibly TRBD1 (5 bases). Trimming pared 0 bases from V and 1 base from J, leaving 10 bases between. Germline-derived CDR1 and CDR2 are SGHTS and YDEGEE. CDR3 length: 15 amino acids. CDR3 sequence reads: CASSLDPGSQETQYF. The CDR3 nucleotides read TGTGCCAGCAGCTTGGACCCAGGGTCCCAAGAGACCCAGTACTTC.

As DNA, the CDR3 is TGTGCCAGCAGCTTACAGCTCACCGGGGAGCTGTTTTTT. This translates into CASSLQLTGELFF. This rearrangement joins TRBV7-2 to TRBJ2-2; no firm D call. Germline CDR1 reads SGHTA; CDR2 reads FQGNSA. With 2 bases removed from V and 4 bases from J, the gap between germline ends came to 5 bases. The CDR3 runs 13 residues.

Of note for this clonotype: A much larger clone lies one base from this, so it may be a read error. The V call is TRBV11-2, the J call TRBJ2-1; no definite D call. The CDR3 runs 12 residues. Trimming removed 5 bases from V and 15 bases from J, with 17 bases in between. Per the germline V gene, CDR1 is SGHAT and CDR2 is FQNNGV. CDR3 residues: CASSGTAEFRFF. The CDR3 nucleotides are TGTGCCAGCAGCGGAACGGCCGAGTTCCGGTTCTTC.

The chain has TRBV29-1 and TRBJ2-4; D gene ambiguous. The length of the CDR3 is 13 residues. V was shortened by 4 bases and J by 8 bases, with 15 bases between the two germline ends. The V gene's germline CDR1 is SQVTM and CDR2 ANQGSEA. CDR3 bases: TGCAGCGTTGGCGGCGCGCTAAAGGACATTCAGTACTTC. Residues: CSVGGALKDIQYF.

This clonotype was found a few times. J is TRBJ1-2 and V is TRBV20-1; possible D gene TRBD1, 5 bases. This CDR3 has 13 residues. Between the trimmed V and J ends, which lost 5 bases and 1 base, there was a span of 11 bases. Germline V lookup: CDR1 DFQATT, CDR2 SNEGSKA (reference sequence). CDR3 DNA sequence: TGCAGTGCTGGTGACAGTTTTAACTATGGCTACACCTTC. Translating gives CSAGDSFNYGYTF.

This chain joins TRBV7-3 and TRBJ2-5, with 7 positions matching TRBD2. Germline V gene lookup returns CDR1 SGHTA and CDR2 FQGTGA. V shed 6 bases, J shed 5 bases, and the junction held 9 bases outside the gene matches. This CDR3 contains 14 residues. The CDR3 loop is CASSPGAGYETQYF. CDR3 nucleotides: TGTGCCAGCAGTCCCGGAGCGGGGTACGAGACCCAGTACTTC.

The rearrangement uses TRBV11-1 and TRBJ1-6; maybe TRBD1 (6 bases). CDR3 length: 14 amino acids. The germline gives CDR1 SGHAT, CDR2 FQDESV (reference sequence). The V and J ends lost 4 bases and 8 bases respectively, with 12 bases between them. In nucleotides, the CDR3 is TGTGCCAGCAGCTCCCGGGGGGCGCATTCACCCCTCCACTTT. Translation: CASSSRGAHSPLHF. Variable domain in full (rest from reference TRBV11-1 and TRBJ1-6): EAEVAQSPRYKITEKSQAVAFWCDPISGHATLYWYRQILGQGPELLVQFQDESVVDDSQLPKDRFSAERLKGVDSTLKIQPAELGDSAMYLCASSSRGAHSPLHFGNGTRLTVT.

This clonotype was seen a few times. This chain links TRBV27 with TRBJ1-1; no clear D gene. The CDR3 extends over 13 amino acids. V gave up 2 bases and J gave up 9 bases, with 13 bases separating them. CDR1 and CDR2 (germline): MNHEY, SMNVEV (reference sequence). The DNA for the CDR3 is TGTGCCAGCAGTTTAAACCTAATTATGAAAGCTTTCTTT. Protein product: CASSLNLIMKAFF.

This clonotype was recorded once. CDR3 region: CASSDTGWLNEQYF. Written as DNA, the CDR3 is TGTGCCAGCAGTGATACAGGGTGGCTCAATGAGCAGTACTTC. The chain carries TRBV25-1 and TRBJ2-7, with D possibly being TRBD1 (6 bases). V was cut by 3 bases and J by 7 bases, with 16 bases left in between. Germline V CDR1 and CDR2: MGHDK, SYGVNS. The CDR3 consists of 14 residues.

Many counts were recorded for this clonotype. V usage is TRBV11-3 and J usage is TRBJ1-2; D ambiguous. This CDR3 spans 12 amino acids. Trimming shortened V by 0 bases and J by 7 bases, and 6 bases separated the two germline ends. Looked up from germline, CDR1 is SGHNT and CDR2 is YENEEA. CDR3 region: CASSLEGTGYTF. CDR3 sequence (DNA): TGTGCCAGCAGCTTAGAGGGCACTGGCTACACCTTC.

This clonotype showed up many times. J is TRBJ2-7 and V is TRBV27; 12 bases align to TRBD2. The CDR3 sequence is 14 residues long. From germline, CDR1 is MNHEY and CDR2 SMNVEV (reference sequence). With 6 bases clipped from V and 5 bases from J, the junction kept 5 bases outside the gene matches. CDR3 sequence reads: CASRRTSGIDEQYF. The CDR3 bases are TGTGCCAGCAGGAGGACTAGCGGGATCGACGAGCAGTACTTC.

V usage is TRBV7-3 and J usage is TRBJ2-5; TRBD2 is a possible D gene (5 bases). V was pared by 3 bases and J by 6 bases, with 11 bases between. This CDR3 spans 13 amino acids. From germline, CDR1 is SGHTA and CDR2 FQGTGA. CDR3 nucleotide sequence: TGTGCCAGCAGCTTGCTAGCTGGGCAGACCCAGTACTTC. Its protein product is CASSLLAGQTQYF.

This clonotype was seen at least ten times. This chain uses TRBV29-1 with TRBJ1-1; 9 nucleotides align to TRBD1. V was clipped by 5 bases and J by 0 bases; unmatched bases: 4. The CDR3 length is 14 residues. Germline V gene sequence: CDR1 SQVTM, CDR2 ANQGSEA. The CDR3 spells CSVNRGHLNTEAFF. CDR3 sequence (DNA): TGCAGCGTTAACAGGGGGCACTTGAACACTGAAGCTTTCTTT.

V and J are TRBV9 and TRBJ2-3; the match to TRBD1 covers 11 bases. CDR3 length equals 13 residues. Germline lookup yields CDR1 SGDLS and CDR2 YYNGEE. V shed 3 bases, J shed 6 bases, and the junction held 0 bases outside the gene matches. CDR3 nucleotides: TGTGCCAGCAGCGGGGACAGGGGGGATACGCAGTATTTT. Amino acids: CASSGDRGDTQYF.

This clonotype was observed at least ten times. The chain is built from TRBV18 and TRBJ2-1; a weak D match, TRBD2 (6 bases). V lost 5 bases and J 7 bases, leaving 12 bases between the germline ends. The V gene's germline CDR1 is KGHSH and CDR2 LQKENI. The CDR3 is made up of 13 amino acids. The CDR3 here is CASSVTSRNEQFF. The CDR3 nucleotides are TGTGCCAGCTCAGTCACTAGCAGAAATGAGCAGTTCTTC.

In this sample, this clonotype turned up a few times. This CDR3 is CASSIVSSGRNYGYTF. In nucleotides, the CDR3 is TGTGCCAGTAGTATAGTTTCATCGGGGCGGAACTATGGCTACACCTTC. The chain uses TRBV19 and TRBJ1-2, with D possibly being TRBD1 (5 bases). The CDR3 extends over 16 amino acids. Germline-derived CDR1 and CDR2 are LNHDA and SQIVND (reference sequence). Trimming cost V 1 base and J 2 bases, with 14 bases left between them.

V is TRBV20-1 and J is TRBJ1-1, with D possibly matching TRBD1 (6 bases). Germline loops: CDR1 DFQATT, CDR2 SNEGSKA (reference sequence). V was cut by 1 base and J by 4 bases, with 13 bases left in between. The CDR3 totals 14 residues. The CDR3 nucleotides are TGCAGTGCTAGAGTGGGGGGGCTGGGCACTGAAGCTTTCTTT. Protein sequence: CSARVGGLGTEAFF.

The chain uses TRBV11-1 and TRBJ1-1; 7 nucleotides match TRBD1. The V and J ends lost 1 base and 9 bases, in that order; junction bases with no gene match: 5. The CDR3 spans 13 residues. Germline assignment: CDR1 SGHAT and CDR2 FQDESV (reference sequence). The CDR3 reads CASSLVQQGKAFF. CDR3 DNA: TGTGCCAGCAGCTTAGTTCAACAGGGGAAAGCTTTCTTT.

This sequence joins TRBV20-1 and TRBJ2-5; TRBD2 might be the D (5 bases). Between the trimmed V and J ends, which lost 0 bases and 5 bases, there was a span of 22 bases. This CDR3 region has 17 residues. Germline values: CDR1 DFQATT, CDR2 SNEGSKA (reference sequence). CDR3 protein: CSARDSEGRWSSETQYF. The CDR3 region has the DNA TGCAGTGCTAGAGATTCTGAGGGTAGATGGTCCAGCGAGACCCAGTACTTC.

This clonotype has at least ten counts. The genes are TRBV30 and TRBJ2-6; D gene unclear. This CDR3 is 15 amino acids long. CDR1 and CDR2 (germline): GTSNPN, SVGIG (reference sequence). Trimming shortened V by 3 bases and J by 1 base, and 10 bases separated the two germline ends. The CDR3: CAWRNRNSGANVLTF. CDR3 in DNA: TGTGCCTGGAGAAACCGCAATTCTGGGGCCAACGTCCTGACTTTC.

This clonotype showed up many times. In nucleotides, the CDR3 is TGCAGTGCTAGTAAGGGACTAGTAGCCCACGAGCAGTACTTC. Protein product: CSASKGLVAHEQYF. The V gene is TRBV20-1, the J gene TRBJ2-7; TRBD2 matches 8 bases. There are 14 residues in the CDR3. V shed 3 bases and J 5 bases; nucleotides not matched to a gene: 9. Germline-derived CDR1 and CDR2 are DFQATT and SNEGSKA (reference sequence).

In this sample, this clonotype turned up many times. J is TRBJ2-7 and V is TRBV5-1; TRBD2 matches 16 bases. This CDR3 is 19 amino acids long. Germline V gene data show CDR1 as SGHRS and CDR2 as YFSETQ. V lost 5 bases to trimming and J lost 0 bases; unmatched junction nucleotides: 11. The CDR3 loop is CASRNVGTSGRASSYEQYF. The CDR3 DNA follows: TGCGCCAGCAGAAACGTAGGGACTAGCGGGAGGGCCAGCTCCTACGAGCAGTACTTC.

The V and J genes are TRBV4-1 and TRBJ1-5; D may be TRBD1 (5 bases). Germline V CDR1 and CDR2: MGHRA, YSYEKL. The CDR3 loop spans 17 amino acids. Trimming stripped 1 base from V and 6 bases from J, with 19 bases between. The CDR3 loop is CASSQAWRGGGFQPQHF. The CDR3, as DNA: TGCGCCAGCAGCCAAGCTTGGCGGGGGGGTGGATTTCAGCCCCAGCATTTT.

This clonotype was found many times. The chain's CDR3 is CASLDTAYEQYF. The DNA of the CDR3 is TGTGCCAGCTTGGACACCGCCTACGAGCAGTACTTC. This chain uses TRBV28 with TRBJ2-7, with D possibly being TRBD1 (5 bases). This CDR3 is built from 12 residues. Germline V gene sequence: CDR1 MDHEN, CDR2 SYDVKM. V was clipped by 8 bases and J by 2 bases, with 10 bases between them.